This TCR beta chain was profiled in a study of memory CD4+ T cells and cytomegalovirus serostatus. The wider study: Of the healthy Belgian adults, 9 were CMV seropositive and 24 seronegative.

The CDR3 is 15 residues long. Germline V CDR1 and CDR2: LNHDA, SQIVND (reference sequence). With V trimmed by 10 bases and J by 1 base, 7 bases remained unmatched. Study-wide points: Each of approximately 61 CMV-associated TCRbeta sequences occurred in one to five individuals. Suggested: most of the CMV-linked TCR signature lies in CD4+ memory cells.

The sort gate was single viable CD3+CD4+CD8-CD45RO+ cells for memory CD4+ T cells. TCRdb's copy holds only in-frame clones and misses some; the assay was immunoSEQ multiplex PCR. Of 55,000 to 80,000 clones in the sample, about 80% were seen once. This clone occurred once. Its target is not known. The specimen sequenced was memory CD4+ T cells from blood. The rearrangement uses TRBV19 and TRBJ2-2, with 9 bases aligning to TRBD2. The TCR was taken from an adult in good health and CMV-seropositive. The CDR3 loop is CATQKTSGNTGELFF. Here the CDR3 DNA reads TGTGCCACCCAGAAGACTAGCGGGAACACCGGGGAGCTGTTTTTT.